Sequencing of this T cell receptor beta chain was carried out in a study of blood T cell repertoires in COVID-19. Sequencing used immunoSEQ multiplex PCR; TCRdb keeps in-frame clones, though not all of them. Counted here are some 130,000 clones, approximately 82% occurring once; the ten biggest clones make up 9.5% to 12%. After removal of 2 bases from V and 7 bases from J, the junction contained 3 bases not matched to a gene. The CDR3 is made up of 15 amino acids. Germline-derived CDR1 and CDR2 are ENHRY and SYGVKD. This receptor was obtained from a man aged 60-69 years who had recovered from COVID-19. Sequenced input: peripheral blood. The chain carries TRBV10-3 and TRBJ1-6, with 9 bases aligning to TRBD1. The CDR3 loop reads CAISEGTGKNSPLHF. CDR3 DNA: TGTGCCATCAGTGAGGGGACAGGGAAAAATTCACCCCTCCACTTT.